Sequencing of this T cell receptor (beta chain) was carried out in a study of early T cells in non-severe SARS-CoV-2 infection. Study information: Sequenced material consisted of bulk RNA (from unsorted whole blood), and chains were unpaired. Study conclusions and caveats: Comparison of clonotypes with VDJdb favored anti-spike CD8 responses while missing private and CD4 specificities.

In regard to this clonotype: The antigen remains undetermined.

Individual cDNA molecules were tagged with unique molecular identifiers, the study reported. Each CDR3 protein is one row after TCRdb ran MiXCR on the 5' RACE reads. Found here are 76,000 or so distinct CDR3 sequences, approximately 11% of them singletons; the top ten hold approximately 4.8%. V was pared by 3 bases and J by 2 bases, with 11 bases between. CDR3 length equals 13 residues. The V gene's germline CDR1 is SQVTM and CDR2 ANQGSEA. Specimen: whole blood. This chain joins TRBV29-1 and TRBJ2-7; no firm D call. The TCR sequence derives from an adult who was a healthcare worker with PCR-confirmed SARS-CoV-2 infection or an uninfected control (not recorded which). The CDR3, as DNA: TGCAGCGTTGACGACACATTAACCTACGAGCAGTACTTC. It encodes CSVDDTLTYEQYF.